These 26 T cell receptor beta chains were sequenced from one sample in a study of OX40 agonist ivuxolimab in advanced cancers. The method was immunoSEQ multiplex PCR; TCRdb's version includes in-frame clones alone and lacks a portion of them. Counted here are over 50,000 clones, almost 95% occurring once; the ten biggest clones make up 10% to 15%. The source was CD4+ or CD8+ T cells sorted from blood, collected in a trial of the OX40 agonist ivuxolimab. The receptors stem from an adult with an advanced solid tumor such as melanoma, head and neck, liver or kidney cancer.

The chain joins TRBV15 to TRBJ1-1; D call uncertain. The CDR3 sequence is 15 residues long. V was trimmed by 3 bases and J by 6 bases, leaving 17 bases between them. Germline loops: CDR1 LNHNV, CDR2 YYDKDF (reference sequence). This CDR3 is CATSRRASDWSEAFF. Here the CDR3 DNA reads TGTGCCACCAGCAGGAGGGCTTCGGATTGGTCTGAAGCTTTCTTT.

J is TRBJ2-2 and V is TRBV11-2, with D hard to call. CDR1 and CDR2 from the germline V gene are SGHAT and FQNNGV. V lost 8 bases to trimming and J lost 3 bases, with 7 bases between them. CDR3 length: 12 residues. The CDR3 sequence is CASQGDTGELFF. CDR3 DNA sequence: TGTGCCAGCCAAGGAGACACCGGGGAGCTGTTTTTT.

The rearrangement links TRBV4-1 to TRBJ1-3; D call uncertain. The V and J ends lost 1 base and 0 bases respectively, with 7 bases between them. The CDR3 contains 15 residues. CDR1 MGHRA and CDR2 YSYEKL come from the germline V gene. CDR3 DNA: TGCGCCAGCAGCCAAGTCCCAGGCTCTGGAAACACCATATATTTT. Translated: CASSQVPGSGNTIYF.

The V call is TRBV9, the J call TRBJ1-4; TRBD1 might be the D (6 bases). V was pared by 0 bases and J by 1 base, with 13 bases between. Germline V lookup: CDR1 SGDLS, CDR2 YYNGEE. The CDR3 loop spans 17 amino acids. The CDR3 DNA reads as TGTGCCAGCAGCGTAGTCCAGGGGTTTGTAACTAATGAAAAACTGTTTTTT. This encodes CASSVVQGFVTNEKLFF.

This clone was detected only once. This chain uses TRBV7-9 with TRBJ1-1; 7 nucleotides agree with TRBD1. From germline, CDR1 is SEHNR and CDR2 FQNEAQ (reference sequence). The junction had 8 bases not matched to a gene; V was cut back by 6 bases and J by 4 bases. The CDR3 consists of 14 residues. The CDR3 here is CASRQGEVVTEAFF. DNA of the CDR3: TGTGCCAGCAGGCAGGGGGAGGTGGTCACTGAAGCTTTCTTT.

The gene calls are TRBV19 and TRBJ1-4, with D perhaps TRBD1 (5 bases). This CDR3 spans 15 amino acids. The V and J ends lost 1 base and 8 bases respectively, with 14 bases between them. Germline loops: CDR1 LNHDA, CDR2 SQIVND (reference sequence). CDR3 residues: CASSIVWGGAEKLFF. DNA for the CDR3: TGTGCCAGTAGTATAGTCTGGGGAGGGGCGGAAAAACTGTTTTTT.

The chain recombines TRBV2 with TRBJ1-3, with 7 bases fitting TRBD1. The CDR3 is 16 residues long. V lost 5 bases and J lost 1; bases outside the gene matches: 8. Germline V gene lookup returns CDR1 SNHLY and CDR2 FYNNEI. The CDR3 protein is CASSTDRVSSGNTIYF. DNA for the CDR3: TGTGCCAGCAGTACCGACAGGGTTAGTTCTGGAAACACCATATATTTT.

CDR3 nucleotides: TGTGCCAGCAGTTTGGGCAGGGCGGTAGCTGGGGAGCAGTACTTC. Its protein is CASSLGRAVAGEQYF. The genes are TRBV6-5 and TRBJ2-7, with a weak D call TRBD1 (5 bases). The germline V gene encodes CDR1 MNHEY and CDR2 SVGAGI. V gave up 4 bases and J gave up 7 bases, with 20 bases separating them. The CDR3 spans 15 residues.

The chain combines TRBV5-6 with TRBJ1-2; 7 bases map to TRBD1. The CDR3 sequence is 16 residues long. Germline-derived CDR1 and CDR2 are SGHDT and YYEEEE. V gave up 0 bases and J gave up 6 bases; unmatched junction bases: 11. DNA of the CDR3: TGTGCCAGCAGCTTGGCCTGGACAGGTGGAGGAAATGGCTACACCTTC. As protein: CASSLAWTGGGNGYTF.

The chain uses TRBV19 and TRBJ1-1, with D tentatively TRBD1 (5 bases). CDR1 and CDR2 from the germline V gene are LNHDA and SQIVND (reference sequence). V was pared by 9 bases and J by 0 bases, with 20 bases between. The CDR3 loop spans 16 amino acids. In DNA, the CDR3 is TGTGCCAGCGACTTAGGGGCAGGTTCATTGAACACTGAAGCTTTCTTT. As protein: CASDLGAGSLNTEAFF.

The chain is built from TRBV27 and TRBJ1-2; maybe TRBD1 (5 bases). The V and J ends lost 3 bases and 6 bases respectively, with 14 bases between them. Germline V gene sequence: CDR1 MNHEY, CDR2 SMNVEV (reference sequence). This CDR3 region has 14 residues. CDR3 nucleotides: TGTGCCAGCAGTTTCCTTGGGACTTCCAATGGCTACACCTTC. The encoded protein is CASSFLGTSNGYTF.

This chain joins TRBV5-6 and TRBJ1-1; D unclear. The length of the CDR3 is 14 residues. The V end lost 1 base, the J end lost 1 base, and 8 bases lay between the germline ends. From germline, CDR1 is SGHDT and CDR2 YYEEEE. The CDR3 loop reads CASSLWPKNTEAFF. CDR3 bases: TGTGCCAGCAGCTTGTGGCCGAAGAACACTGAAGCTTTCTTT. Together with reference TRBV5-6 and TRBJ1-1, the CDR3 gives the full variable domain: DAGVTQSPTHLIKTRGQQVTLRCSPKSGHDTVSWYQQALGQGPQFIFQYYEEEERQRGNFPDRFSGHQFPNYSSELNVNALLLGDSALYLCASSLWPKNTEAFFGQGTRLTVV.

The chain carries TRBV7-9 and TRBJ2-7; 8 bases are a match to TRBD1. V shed 5 bases, J shed 1 base, and the junction held 7 bases outside the gene matches. Germline V CDR1 and CDR2: SEHNR, FQNEAQ (reference sequence). The CDR3 contains 15 residues. CDR3 in amino acids: CASSLRDRPSYEQYF. The CDR3 nucleotides read TGTGCCAGCAGCCTCCGGGACAGGCCTTCCTACGAGCAGTACTTC. The full variable domain, with the rest looked up from reference TRBV7-9 and TRBJ2-7, is DTGVSQNPRHKITKRGQNVTFRCDPISEHNRLYWYRQTLGQGPEFLTYFQNEAQLEKSRLLSDRFSAERPKGSFSTLEIQRTEQGDSAMYLCASSLRDRPSYEQYFGPGTRLTVT.

The chain employs TRBV7-9 and TRBJ1-2; D perhaps matches TRBD1 (5 bases). The V and J ends lost 8 bases and 2 bases respectively, with 12 bases between them. The V gene's germline CDR1 is SEHNR and CDR2 FQNEAQ (reference sequence). This CDR3 is built from 13 residues. CDR3 coding DNA: TGTGCCAGCTCGGGACCGTCAAACTATGGCTACACCTTC. This codes for CASSGPSNYGYTF.

This chain connects TRBV19 to TRBJ1-5; possibly TRBD1 for D (5 bases). Trimming removed 7 bases from V and 3 bases from J, with 22 bases in between. The CDR3 spans 17 residues. Germline lookup yields CDR1 LNHDA and CDR2 SQIVND (reference sequence). The DNA for the CDR3 is TGTGCCAGTAACTCCCGAACCGACAGATATACCAATCAGCCCCAGCATTTT. This gives the protein CASNSRTDRYTNQPQHF. Supplemented by reference TRBV19 and TRBJ1-5, the full variable domain reads DGGITQSPKYLFRKEGQNVTLSCEQNLNHDAMYWYRQDPGQGLRLIYYSQIVNDFQKGDIAEGYSVSREKKESFPLTVTSAQKNPTAFYLCASNSRTDRYTNQPQHFGDGTRLSIL.

The V and J genes are TRBV11-2 and TRBJ1-1; 9 bases fit TRBD1. This CDR3 has 17 residues. Per germline, CDR1 SGHAT and CDR2 FQNNGV. The V segment lost 2 bases and the J segment 0 bases; nucleotides outside the gene matches: 7. The CDR3 loop is CASSLSRQGVMNTEAFF. The CDR3 nucleotides read TGTGCCAGCAGCTTATCCCGACAGGGGGTGATGAACACTGAAGCTTTCTTT.

The chain recombines TRBV7-2 with TRBJ1-2; 10 bases are shared with TRBD1. The germline CDR1 and CDR2 sequences are SGHTA and FQGNSA. V was pared by 4 bases and J by 4 bases, with 6 bases of the junction left unmatched. The CDR3 extends over 15 amino acids. CDR3 protein: CASSSSGTGVYGYTF. The CDR3 DNA sequence: TGTGCCAGCAGCTCCTCCGGGACAGGGGTCTATGGCTACACCTTC.

The DNA of the CDR3 is TGCGCCAGCAGCCAAGGACTAGCGGGCTACAATGAGCAGTTCTTC. Protein product: CASSQGLAGYNEQFF. This chain links TRBV4-1 with TRBJ2-1, with TRBD2 identical over 10 bases. This CDR3 contains 15 residues. The trim removed 1 base at V and 3 bases at J, leaving 0 bases unmatched. Germline CDR1 and CDR2: MGHRA and YSYEKL.

This chain joins TRBV4-3 and TRBJ2-3; 7 nucleotides line up with TRBD2. The germline V gene encodes CDR1 LGHNA and CDR2 YSLEER. After removal of 4 bases from V and 1 base from J, the junction contained 8 bases not matched to a gene. CDR3 length: 16 amino acids. CDR3 residues: CASSPWEGLGTDTQYF. The CDR3 nucleotides read TGCGCCAGCAGCCCCTGGGAGGGGCTCGGCACAGATACGCAGTATTTT.

V is TRBV5-4 and J is TRBJ1-5; no definite D call. V lost 1 base and J 4 bases, leaving 15 bases between the germline ends. Germline CDR1 reads SGHNT; CDR2 reads YYREEE (reference sequence). The CDR3 has 16 residues. CDR3 in amino acids: CASSLRLWFRNQPQHF. The CDR3 DNA follows: TGTGCCAGCAGCTTGCGCCTTTGGTTCCGGAATCAGCCCCAGCATTTT.

The chain has TRBV6-1 and TRBJ1-3; a weak D match, TRBD1 (6 bases). Germline assignment: CDR1 MNHNS and CDR2 SASEGT. The length of the CDR3 is 17 residues. V was trimmed by 1 base and J by 4 bases, leaving 17 bases between them. CDR3 nucleotide sequence: TGTGCCAGCAGTGAAGAGACAGGAGGCTCGTTCGGAAACACCATATATTTT. It codes for CASSEETGGSFGNTIYF.

A single count supports this clone. The chain couples TRBV4-1 to TRBJ2-1, with D unresolved. V was trimmed by 4 bases and J by 7 bases, leaving 11 bases between them. Germline CDR1 is MGHRA and CDR2 is YSYEKL. CDR3 length: 13 residues. The CDR3 here is CASSPLQPNEQFF. In DNA, the CDR3 is TGCGCCAGCAGCCCCTTACAGCCAAATGAGCAGTTCTTC.

This clone was observed a few times. This chain links TRBV5-6 with TRBJ1-5, with a possible D match to TRBD1 (5 bases). The CDR3 extends over 15 amino acids. Trimming left V 0 bases short and J 7 bases short, with 14 bases between. CDR1 and CDR2 (germline): SGHDT, YYEEEE. CDR3 loop: CASSLGSGNGQPQHF. As DNA, the CDR3 is TGTGCCAGCAGCTTGGGCTCAGGGAACGGGCAGCCCCAGCATTTT.

The V and J genes are TRBV6-5 and TRBJ2-7; no clear D. There are 14 residues in the CDR3. With 5 bases removed from V and 2 bases from J, the gap between germline ends came to 13 bases. Germline lookup yields CDR1 MNHEY and CDR2 SVGAGI. Written as DNA, the CDR3 is TGTGCCAGCAGTCGACTGAACTCGGCCTACGAGCAGTACTTC. Its protein is CASSRLNSAYEQYF.

V and J are TRBV27 and TRBJ2-2; 9 bases map to TRBD1. This CDR3 is 15 amino acids long. Germline assignment: CDR1 MNHEY and CDR2 SMNVEV (reference sequence). V was clipped by 5 bases and J by 7 bases; unmatched bases: 8. CDR3 sequence reads: CASSTSGQGIGELFF. CDR3 DNA: TGTGCCAGCAGTACCTCGGGACAGGGAATCGGGGAGCTGTTTTTT.

CDR3 sequence reads: CASSPGTEAFF. CDR3 DNA: TGTGCCAGCTCACCCGGCACGGAAGCTTTCTTT. This chain uses TRBV18 with TRBJ1-1, with D hard to call. The germline gives CDR1 KGHSH, CDR2 LQKENI. The CDR3 covers 11 residues. Trimming removed 3 bases from V and 8 bases from J, with 7 bases in between.